This T cell receptor beta chain emerged from a study of regulatory T cells in long-lasting Graves disease. About the research overall: Graves' patients with a new diagnosis had received antithyroid drugs under 3 months.

Researchers made TCR beta libraries by using iRepertoire HTBI primers and running Arm-PCR on CDR3 regions. TCRdb analysed the multiplex PCR reads with MiXCR anew, one entry per CDR3 protein. Among 400,000 to 500,000 distinct CDR3 sequences, 11% to 15% were seen once, and the ten largest hold approximately 19%. This CDR3 contains 13 residues. Trimming removed 8 bases from V and 4 bases from J, with 11 bases in between. CDR1 MNHEY and CDR2 SVGEGT come from the germline V gene. Time point noted: newly diagnosed GD, antithyroid drugs for less than 3 months. Scientists built the TCR library using RNA that was extracted from PBMCs. Under American Thyroid Association guidelines, Graves' disease was diagnosed. This clonotype was seen many times. These same records also appear under a second study, on T cells in Graves' hyperthyroidism and ophthalmopathy. Per that paper: Researchers ran a first-round RT-PCR on the TCR CDR3 using the HTBI primer set.

The receptor was isolated from a woman in her fifties or sixties with Graves disease. The rearrangement links TRBV6-2 or TRBV6-3 to TRBJ1-4; D is unclear. Source: peripheral blood mononuclear cells (PBMCs), taken at new diagnosis, from a patient treated with antithyroid drugs. This chain's CDR3 is CASGILGNEKLFF. In nucleotides, the CDR3 is TGTGCCAGCGGAATTCTTGGTAATGAAAAACTGTTTTTT.